These T cell receptor beta chains were read from a single sample in a study of technical replicates of blood from several donors. Profiled with immunoSEQ multiplex PCR; TCRdb holds only in-frame clones, not every one. The repertoire has 53,000 or so clones, more than 70% of them found once; the top ten carry more than 4.5%. The specimen was PBMCs. These receptors originate from a human donor in good health. Some clones in this sample may be carry-over from other donors' samples. Both conserved end residues are trimmed from each CDR3. The order of the fields is V gene, J gene, CDR3 protein.

TRBV7-9	TRBJ2-7	ASSLPGSYEQY
TRBV2	TRBJ2-5	ASSLFGRGAAETQY
TRBV7-3	TRBJ1-1	ASSLSEIATEAF
TRBV5-1	TRBJ1-1	ASSLFGSTEAF
TRBV9	TRBJ1-1	ASSRGDSEAF
TRBV5-1	TRBJ1-3	ASSLVGSSGNTIY
TRBV5-1	TRBJ2-7	ASRVAESSYEQY
TRBV4-1	TRBJ2-3	ASSRLADFHTQY
TRBV7-8	TRBJ2-7	ASSSGLRVEQY
TRBV2	TRBJ2-3	ASSGRTDTDTQY
TRBV6-5	TRBJ1-6	ASSYDWDRDSPLH
TRBV7-2	TRBJ2-5	ASSLGGGGIQETQY
TRBV7-5	TRBJ2-5	VRSSQGQGNLWRETQY
TRBV7-9	TRBJ2-1	ASRGLAGYNEQF
TRBV7-9	TRBJ2-1	ASSLGQGYNEQF
TRBV30	TRBJ2-5	AWSATSGREETQY
TRBV7-7	TRBJ1-3	ASSLAFGDGNTIY
TRBV27	TRBJ1-1	ASSLGQIMNTEAF
TRBV7-9	TRBJ2-3	ASSSRLFADTQY
TRBV9	TRBJ2-1	ASSVVSGGFNEQF
TRBV5-8	TRBJ1-1	ASSWDRGTEAF
TRBV7-8	TRBJ2-5	ASSLEFWGQGGETQY
TRBV4-2	TRBJ1-4	ASSQEIRVGAPFEKLF
TRBV18	TRBJ2-7	ASHQLPVSEQY
TRBV7-2	TRBJ1-1	ASSLEARAYTEAF
TRBV11-2	TRBJ2-1	ASSPRDARGGFSEQF
TRBV19	TRBJ2-7	ASSAGGSSYEQY
TRBV5-1	TRBJ2-7	ASRTQVSSYEQY
TRBV7-6	TRBJ2-1	ASSLVSGRIGLVWF
TRBV5-6	TRBJ2-5	ASSLSGETQY
TRBV10-3	TRBJ1-2	AISEQGIYGYT
TRBV4-3	TRBJ1-5	ASSQTGGGQPQH
TRBV5-6	TRBJ1-2	ASSRLSIVTYGYT
TRBV4-3	TRBJ2-7	ASSPGTASSRSYEQY
TRBV30	TRBJ2-1	AWSGGLLSYNEQF
TRBV4-2	TRBJ2-5	ASSQPDRVAETQY